Shown below are 31 T cell receptor beta chains from a single sample sequenced in a study of post-analysis software for immune sequencing data. General observations from the study: The five TRBV segments detected at higher frequency in patients than in controls included TRBV5-6, TRBV5-1 and TRBV20-1.

The library was made from cDNA and included unique molecular identifiers. TCRdb called the PCR reads again in MiXCR, with one record for every CDR3 protein. The sample shows a few hundred thousand distinct CDR3 sequences, 30% to 45% of them seen only once. Which antigens these TCRs recognize remains unknown. Sequenced material: blood. The receptors come from a girl aged 10 to 17 with multiple sclerosis.

V and J are TRBV6-4 and TRBJ1-1; D is ambiguous. V was trimmed by 6 bases and J by 1 base, leaving 15 bases between them. Germline CDR1 reads MRHNA; CDR2 reads SNTAGT. The CDR3 runs 15 residues. The CDR3 reads CASSQDTRANTEAFF. DNA for the CDR3: TGTGCCAGCAGCCAAGACACAAGGGCGAACACTGAAGCTTTCTTT.

This clonotype was found a few times. The chain carries TRBV5-1 and TRBJ2-5; 7 nucleotides match TRBD1. V shed 2 bases, J shed 9 bases, and the junction held 10 bases outside the gene matches. Germline CDR1 is SGHRS and CDR2 is YFSETQ. CDR3 size: 14 residues. CDR3 nucleotide sequence: TGCGCCAGCAGCTTTTTACCAGGGGGTGAGGCCCAGTACTTC. It specifies CASSFLPGGEAQYF.

A note on this clonotype: This may stem from a read error, because a much larger clone lies one nucleotide away. The CDR3 loop is CASSPGTGNGHTF. In DNA form, the CDR3 reads TGTGCCAGCAGTCCCGGGACAGGGAATGGCCACACCTTC. V usage is TRBV12-3 or TRBV12-4 and J usage is TRBJ1-2, with TRBD1 matching over 9 bases. The CDR3 has 13 residues.

The sample holds a few counts of this clonotype. The chain carries TRBV20-1 and TRBJ2-2; D is unresolved. V was clipped by 6 bases and J by 3 bases, with 8 bases between them. Germline CDR1 DFQATT, CDR2 SNEGSKA (reference sequence). This CDR3 has 12 amino acids. As DNA, the CDR3 is TGCAGTGCCTTGATATACACCGGGGAGCTGTTTTTT. Residues: CSALIYTGELFF.

V gene TRBV4-2 combines with J gene TRBJ1-1; no reliable D call. Trimming took 2 bases from V and 1 from J, leaving 17 bases between them. Germline CDR1 and CDR2: LGHNA and YNFKEQ. The CDR3 runs to 17 residues. As DNA, the CDR3 is TGTGCCAGCAGCCAACCTTCTACCTGGGAGAGGAACACTGAAGCTTTCTTT. Translation: CASSQPSTWERNTEAFF.

This clonotype was seen only a few times. This chain connects TRBV6-6 to TRBJ2-1; TRBD2 aligns across 8 bases. Unmatched junction bases numbered 5, after V lost 8 bases and J lost 5 bases. Germline assignment: CDR1 MNHNY and CDR2 SVGAGI (reference sequence). This CDR3 region has 13 residues. The CDR3 spells CASFGGAHNEQFF. CDR3 bases: TGTGCCAGCTTCGGGGGGGCGCACAATGAGCAGTTCTTC.

There are many counts of this clonotype. The chain recombines TRBV24-1 with TRBJ2-5, with 13 bases fitting TRBD2. Trimming took 5 bases from V and 5 from J; bases not matched to a gene: 7. This CDR3 is built from 16 residues. Germline-derived CDR1 and CDR2 are KGHDR and SFDVKD. CDR3 coding DNA: TGTGCCACCAGTGCCGAACTAGCGGGGGGGCCGGAGACCCAGTACTTC. Translation gives CATSAELAGGPETQYF.

This rearrangement joins TRBV6-5 to TRBJ2-1; possibly TRBD2 for D (5 bases). This CDR3 is 15 amino acids long. The V end was cut by 0 bases, the J end by 2 bases, with 8 bases between. From germline, CDR1 is MNHEY and CDR2 SVGAGI. CDR3 loop: CASSYSPRAYNEQFF. The CDR3 nucleotides read TGTGCCAGCAGTTACTCTCCGAGGGCCTACAATGAGCAGTTCTTC.

The chain uses TRBV6-4 and TRBJ2-2; perhaps TRBD2 as D (6 bases). The CDR3 covers 15 residues. Trimming cost V 5 bases and J 1 base, with 11 bases left between them. Germline CDR1 and CDR2: MRHNA and SNTAGT. The CDR3, as DNA: TGTGCCAGCAGTCCGGCGGGGTTGAACACCGGGGAGCTGTTTTTT. Protein: CASSPAGLNTGELFF.

A word on this clonotype: The junction shows a germline mismatch at one end, possibly a read error. The chain is built from TRBV9 and TRBJ2-5, with D possibly matching TRBD2 (5 bases). The germline CDR1 and CDR2 sequences are SGDLS and YYNGEE. The CDR3 runs to 14 residues. CDR3 residues: CAGSGRADHETQYF. In DNA form, the CDR3 reads TGTGCCGGCAGCGGACGAGCGGATCACGAGACCCAGTACTTC.

This clonotype appeared a few times. This rearrangement joins TRBV28 to TRBJ2-1, with TRBD2 matching over 12 bases. The V gene end was trimmed by 7 bases and the J gene end by 6 bases; junction bases not matched to a gene: 4. This CDR3 is 14 amino acids long. Germline CDR1 and CDR2: MDHEN and SYDVKM. CDR3 region: CASTSSGGANEQFF. The CDR3 nucleotides are TGTGCCAGCACCTCTAGCGGGGGGGCCAATGAGCAGTTCTTC.

The chain has TRBV5-1 and TRBJ2-3; perhaps TRBD2 as D (6 bases). CDR1 and CDR2 (germline): SGHRS, YFSETQ. CDR3 length: 16 residues. V lost 4 bases and J lost 2, with 17 bases in between. The CDR3 coding sequence is TGCGCCAGCAGCGGTAGGTCCGGGGGAACCACAGATACGCAGTATTTT. Translated, it gives CASSGRSGGTTDTQYF.

This clonotype was observed a few times. The chain combines TRBV21-1 with TRBJ1-2; the listed D gene, TRBD1, was not tested against the DNA. TRBV21-1 is designated a pseudogene. This CDR3 is 18 amino acids long. The CDR3 nucleotides read TGTGCCAGCAGCAAAGTTATGGGCGTGGGTACCTCTAACTATGGCTACACCTTC. Protein sequence: CASSKVMGVGTSNYGYTF.

Comments on this clonotype: The junction differs from germline at one of its ends, possibly a read error. The genes are TRBV7-7 and TRBJ2-1; D unresolved. The CDR3 covers 15 residues. Germline V lookup: CDR1 SSHAT, CDR2 FNYEAQ (reference sequence). The CDR3 loop is CASSPQMESYNEQFF. The DNA for the CDR3 is TGTGCTAGCAGCCCCCAGATGGAATCCTACAATGAGCAGTTCTTC.

J is TRBJ2-3 and V is TRBV24-1; 7 bases agree with TRBD1. The junction had 8 bases not matched to a gene; V was cut back by 3 bases and J by 0 bases. The CDR3 spans 17 residues. CDR1 KGHDR and CDR2 SFDVKD come from the germline V gene. The DNA for the CDR3 is TGTGCCACCAGTGATGTATGGGACAGTTCTAGCACAGATACGCAGTATTTT. This encodes CATSDVWDSSSTDTQYF.

This clonotype has just a few counts. The chain uses TRBV7-3 and TRBJ2-3; the match to TRBD2 covers 10 bases. The CDR3 covers 15 residues. V lost 5 bases to trimming and J lost 7 bases; unmatched junction nucleotides: 9. Germline-derived CDR1 and CDR2 are SGHTA and FQGTGA. DNA for the CDR3: TGTGCCAGCAGCCCCAGCGGGGGGGCCTTGAATACGCAGTATTTT. This codes for CASSPSGGALNTQYF. Based on the CDR3 plus reference TRBV7-3 and TRBJ2-3, the full variable domain is GAGVSQTPSNKVTEKGKYVELRCDPISGHTALYWYRQSLGQGPEFLIYFQGTGAADDSGLPNDRFFAVRPEGSVSTLKIQRTERGDSAVYLCASSPSGGALNTQYFGPGTRLTVL.

This clonotype was detected only a few times. The chain combines TRBV2 with TRBJ2-7, with 10 nucleotides matching TRBD1. Germline V gene lookup returns CDR1 SNHLY and CDR2 FYNNEI. This CDR3 has 13 residues. J lost 5 bases, V lost 10 bases, and 8 bases had no gene match. The DNA for the CDR3 is TGTGCCACCGGACGGGACAGGGGCGACGAGCAGTACTTC. Protein sequence: CATGRDRGDEQYF.

This chain uses TRBV4-2 with TRBJ2-1; D not certain. Trimming removed 0 bases at V and 9 bases at J, with 9 bases between. Germline CDR1 and CDR2: LGHNA and YNFKEQ. The CDR3 consists of 13 residues. The CDR3 DNA is TGTGCCAGCAGCCAAGACCTAGTCGGTGAGCAGTTCTTC. Its translation: CASSQDLVGEQFF.

This clonotype turned up a few times. The chain uses TRBV7-8 and TRBJ2-5, with 11 bases that match TRBD2. CDR1 is SGHVS, CDR2 FQNEAQ, per germline. This CDR3 region has 17 residues. V lost 2 bases and J lost 2; bases outside the gene matches: 7. The CDR3 is CASSLIAGGPGQETQYF. The CDR3 bases are TGTGCCAGCAGCTTAATAGCGGGGGGGCCGGGACAAGAGACCCAGTACTTC.

This clonotype was seen a handful of times. The chain links TRBV20-1 to TRBJ2-1; the D gene is possibly TRBD2 (6 bases). The CDR3 contains 13 residues. V lost 4 bases and J lost 0, with 7 bases in between. Germline loops: CDR1 DFQATT, CDR2 SNEGSKA (reference sequence). Written as DNA, the CDR3 is TGCAGTGCTAAGGAGGGCTCCTACAATGAGCAGTTCTTC. Translated: CSAKEGSYNEQFF.

V gene TRBV5-1 combines with J gene TRBJ2-5; TRBD2 is a possible D gene (5 bases). V dropped 3 bases and J dropped 1 base, with 13 bases sitting between them. CDR1 and CDR2 (germline): SGHRS, YFSETQ. The CDR3 has 15 amino acids. CDR3 region: CASSSGRGCQETQYF. The CDR3 DNA follows: TGCGCCAGCAGCTCCGGACGGGGTTGCCAAGAGACCCAGTACTTC.

The chain recombines TRBV9 with TRBJ2-5; 8 bases align to TRBD1. V shed 0 bases, J shed 5 bases, and the junction held 0 bases outside the gene matches. Germline loops: CDR1 SGDLS, CDR2 YYNGEE. The CDR3 runs to 13 residues. The CDR3 coding sequence is TGTGCCAGCAGCGTAGGGGACAGGGAGACCCAGTACTTC. Translated: CASSVGDRETQYF.

V gene TRBV20-1 combines with J gene TRBJ1-2; possible D gene TRBD1, 6 bases. The CDR3 is 12 residues long. The germline CDR1 and CDR2 sequences are DFQATT and SNEGSKA (reference sequence). The V end was cut by 3 bases, the J end by 4 bases, with 9 bases between. The CDR3 nucleotides read TGCAGTGCTAGCACAGGGCCCTATGGCTACACCTTC. Its translation: CSASTGPYGYTF.

The V gene is TRBV4-2, the J gene TRBJ2-1; TRBD2 aligns across 8 bases. Germline loops: CDR1 LGHNA, CDR2 YNFKEQ. This CDR3 spans 13 amino acids. Trimming took 6 bases from V and 7 from J; bases not matched to a gene: 5. The CDR3 DNA reads TGTGCCAGCAGAAGTAGCGGGGCGAATGAGCAGTTCTTC. It codes for CASRSSGANEQFF.

The chain joins TRBV20-1 to TRBJ2-3; D ambiguous. The V and J ends lost 4 bases and 0 bases respectively, with 23 bases between them. CDR1 is DFQATT, CDR2 SNEGSKA, per germline (reference sequence). CDR3 length: 18 residues. The CDR3 DNA reads as TGCAGTGCTACCCTTCCTCCCTATCTAGTGACTAGCACAGATACGCAGTATTTT. This sequence encodes CSATLPPYLVTSTDTQYF.

J is TRBJ2-6 and V is TRBV7-2; D call uncertain. This CDR3 spans 18 amino acids. CDR1 and CDR2 from the germline V gene are SGHTA and FQGNSA. V was trimmed by 0 bases and J by 1 base, leaving 13 bases between them. CDR3 bases: TGTGCCAGCAGCTTAGCCGCCCCGCATTCTTCTGGGGCCAACGTCCTGACTTTC. Its translation is CASSLAAPHSSGANVLTF.

The chain joins TRBV7-9 to TRBJ1-2, with 10 nucleotides matching TRBD1. The CDR3 is made up of 15 amino acids. CDR1 and CDR2 from the germline V gene are SEHNR and FQNEAQ (reference sequence). Trimming removed 1 base from V and 6 bases from J; junction bases left unmatched: 5. The CDR3 bases are TGTGCCAGCAGCTTAGGGAGACAGGGGGCTGATGGCTACACCTTC. This encodes CASSLGRQGADGYTF.

This clonotype was seen repeatedly, ten times or more. The V and J genes are TRBV12-3 or TRBV12-4 and TRBJ1-2; D ambiguous. V shed 3 bases and J shed 1 base, with 0 bases lying between them. The CDR3 spans 11 residues. The CDR3 DNA follows: TGTGCCAGCAGTTTTAACTATGGCTACACCTTC. As protein: CASSFNYGYTF.

J is TRBJ1-2 and V is TRBV25-1; TRBD1 aligns across 7 bases. From germline, CDR1 is MGHDK and CDR2 SYGVNS. The V and J ends lost 4 bases and 2 bases, in that order; junction bases with no gene match: 7. The CDR3 sequence is 15 residues long. The CDR3 protein is CASSAFRDSNYGYTF. The CDR3 DNA reads TGTGCCAGCAGTGCGTTCCGGGACAGCAACTATGGCTACACCTTC.

Remarks on this clonotype: The germline gene is not matched at one end of the junction; a read error may be the cause. This chain links TRBV28 with TRBJ1-1; no reliable D call. CDR3 length: 13 amino acids. Per the germline V gene, CDR1 is MDHEN and CDR2 is SYDVKM. Here the CDR3 DNA reads TGTGCCGGCAGACTTCCAGTGAACACTGAAGCTTTCTTT. Residues: CAGRLPVNTEAFF.

On this clonotype itself: This clone may be a read error of a much larger clone one base away. V and J are TRBV6-5 and TRBJ2-1, with TRBD2 identical over 9 bases. V was pared by 0 bases and J by 1 base, with 4 bases of the junction left unmatched. CDR1 and CDR2 (germline): MNHEY, SVGAGI. The CDR3 sequence is 17 residues long. CDR3 amino acids: CASSYSSSGESYNEQFF. The CDR3 region has the DNA TGTGCCAGCAGTTACTCGTCTAGCGGGGAATCCTACAATGAGCAGTTCTTC.